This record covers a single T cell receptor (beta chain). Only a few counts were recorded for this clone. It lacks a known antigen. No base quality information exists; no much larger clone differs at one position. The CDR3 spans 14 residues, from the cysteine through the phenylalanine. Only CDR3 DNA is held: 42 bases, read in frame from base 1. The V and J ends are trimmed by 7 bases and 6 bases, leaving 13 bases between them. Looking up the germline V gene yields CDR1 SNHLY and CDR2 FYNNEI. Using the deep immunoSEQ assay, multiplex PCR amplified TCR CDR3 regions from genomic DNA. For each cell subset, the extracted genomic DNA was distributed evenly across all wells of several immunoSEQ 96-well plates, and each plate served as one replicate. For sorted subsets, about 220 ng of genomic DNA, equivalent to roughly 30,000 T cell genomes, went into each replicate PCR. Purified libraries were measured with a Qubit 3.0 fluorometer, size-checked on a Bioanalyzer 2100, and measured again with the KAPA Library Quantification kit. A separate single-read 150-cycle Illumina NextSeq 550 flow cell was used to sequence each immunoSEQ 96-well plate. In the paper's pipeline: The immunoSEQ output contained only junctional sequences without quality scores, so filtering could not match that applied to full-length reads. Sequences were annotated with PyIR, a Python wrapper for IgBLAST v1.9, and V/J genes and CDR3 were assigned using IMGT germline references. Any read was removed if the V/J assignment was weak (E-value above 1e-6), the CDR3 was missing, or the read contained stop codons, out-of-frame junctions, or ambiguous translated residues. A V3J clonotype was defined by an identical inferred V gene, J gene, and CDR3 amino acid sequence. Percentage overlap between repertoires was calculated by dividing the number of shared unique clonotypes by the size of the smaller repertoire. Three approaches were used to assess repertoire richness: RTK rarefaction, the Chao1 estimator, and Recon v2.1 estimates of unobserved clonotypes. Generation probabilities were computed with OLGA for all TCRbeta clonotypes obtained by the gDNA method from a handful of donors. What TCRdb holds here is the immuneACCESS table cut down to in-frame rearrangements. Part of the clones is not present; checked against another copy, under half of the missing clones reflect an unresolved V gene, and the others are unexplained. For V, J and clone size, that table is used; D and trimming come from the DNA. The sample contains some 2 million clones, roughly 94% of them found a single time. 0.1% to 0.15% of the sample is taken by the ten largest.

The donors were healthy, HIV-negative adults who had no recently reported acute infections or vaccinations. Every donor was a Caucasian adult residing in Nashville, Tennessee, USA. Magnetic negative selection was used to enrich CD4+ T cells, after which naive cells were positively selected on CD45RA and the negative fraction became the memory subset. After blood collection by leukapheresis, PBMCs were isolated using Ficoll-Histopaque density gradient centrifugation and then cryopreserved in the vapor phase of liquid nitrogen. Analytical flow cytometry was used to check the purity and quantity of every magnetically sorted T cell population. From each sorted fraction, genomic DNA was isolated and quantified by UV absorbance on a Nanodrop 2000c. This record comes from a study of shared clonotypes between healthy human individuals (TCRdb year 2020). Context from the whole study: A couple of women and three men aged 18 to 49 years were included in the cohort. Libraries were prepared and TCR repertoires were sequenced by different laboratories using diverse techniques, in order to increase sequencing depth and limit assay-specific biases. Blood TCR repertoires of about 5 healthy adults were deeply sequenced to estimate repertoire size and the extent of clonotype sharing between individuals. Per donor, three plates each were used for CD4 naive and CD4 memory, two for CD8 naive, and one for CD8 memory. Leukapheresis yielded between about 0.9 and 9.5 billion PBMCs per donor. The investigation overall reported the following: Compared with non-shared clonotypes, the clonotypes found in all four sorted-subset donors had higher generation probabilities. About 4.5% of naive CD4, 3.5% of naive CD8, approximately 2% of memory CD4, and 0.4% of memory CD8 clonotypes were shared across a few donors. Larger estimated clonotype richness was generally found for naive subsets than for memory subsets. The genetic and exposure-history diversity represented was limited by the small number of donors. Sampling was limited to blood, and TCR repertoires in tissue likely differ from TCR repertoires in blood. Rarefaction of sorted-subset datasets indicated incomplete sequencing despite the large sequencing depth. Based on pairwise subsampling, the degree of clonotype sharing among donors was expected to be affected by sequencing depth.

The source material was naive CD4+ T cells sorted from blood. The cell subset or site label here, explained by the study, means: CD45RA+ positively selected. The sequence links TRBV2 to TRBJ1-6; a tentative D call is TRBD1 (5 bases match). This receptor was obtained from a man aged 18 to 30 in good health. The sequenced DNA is TGTGCCAGCAACTCAGGGTCGGGTAATTCACCCCTCCACTTT. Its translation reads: CASNSGSGNSPLHF. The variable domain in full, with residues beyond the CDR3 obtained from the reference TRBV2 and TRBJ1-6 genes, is EPEVTQTPSHQVTQMGQEVILRCVPISNHLYFYWYRQILGQKVEFLVSFYNNEISEKSEIFDDQFSVERPDGSNFTLKIRSTKLEDSAMYFCASNSGSGNSPLHFGNGTRLTVT.